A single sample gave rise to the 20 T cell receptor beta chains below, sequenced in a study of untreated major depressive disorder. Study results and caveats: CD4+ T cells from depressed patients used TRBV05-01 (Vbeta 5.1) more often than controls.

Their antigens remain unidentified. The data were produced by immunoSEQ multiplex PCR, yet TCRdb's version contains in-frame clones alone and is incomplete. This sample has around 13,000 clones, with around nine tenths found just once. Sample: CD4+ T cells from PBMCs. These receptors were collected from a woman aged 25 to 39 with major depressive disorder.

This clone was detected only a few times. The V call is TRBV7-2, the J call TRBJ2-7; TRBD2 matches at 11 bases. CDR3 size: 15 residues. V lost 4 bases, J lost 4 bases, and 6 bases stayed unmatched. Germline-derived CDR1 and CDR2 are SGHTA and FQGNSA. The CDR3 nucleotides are TGTGCCAGCAGCTCATCCGGGACTAGCGGATACGAGCAGTACTTC. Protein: CASSSSGTSGYEQYF.

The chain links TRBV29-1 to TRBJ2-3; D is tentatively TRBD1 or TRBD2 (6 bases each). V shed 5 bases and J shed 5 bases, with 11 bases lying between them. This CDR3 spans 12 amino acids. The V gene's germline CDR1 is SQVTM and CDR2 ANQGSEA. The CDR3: CSVLGGGDTQYF. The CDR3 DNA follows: TGCAGCGTTCTAGGGGGAGGAGATACGCAGTATTTT.

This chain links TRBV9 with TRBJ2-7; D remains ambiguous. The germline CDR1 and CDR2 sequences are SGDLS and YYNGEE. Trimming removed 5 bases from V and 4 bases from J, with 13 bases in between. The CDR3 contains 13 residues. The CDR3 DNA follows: TGTGCCAGCAGTCCCGGAGAGTATTACGAGCAGTACTTC. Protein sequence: CASSPGEYYEQYF. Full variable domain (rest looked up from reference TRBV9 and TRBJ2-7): DSGVTQTPKHLITATGQRVTLRCSPRSGDLSVYWYQQSLDQGLQFLIQYYNGEERAKGNILERFSAQQFPDLHSELNLSSLELGDSALYFCASSPGEYYEQYFGPGTRLTVT.

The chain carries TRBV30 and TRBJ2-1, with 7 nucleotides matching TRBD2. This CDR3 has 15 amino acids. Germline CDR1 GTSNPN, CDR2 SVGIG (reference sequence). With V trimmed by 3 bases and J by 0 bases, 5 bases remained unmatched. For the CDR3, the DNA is TGTGCCTGGAGGTCGCGGGAGTTCTCCTACAATGAGCAGTTCTTC. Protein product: CAWRSREFSYNEQFF.

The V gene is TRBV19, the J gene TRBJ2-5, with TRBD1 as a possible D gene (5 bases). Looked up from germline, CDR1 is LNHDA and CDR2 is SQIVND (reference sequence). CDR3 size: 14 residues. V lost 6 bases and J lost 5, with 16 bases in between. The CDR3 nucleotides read TGTGCCAGTAGGTCACAGTGGACAACGGAGACCCAGTACTTC. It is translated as CASRSQWTTETQYF.

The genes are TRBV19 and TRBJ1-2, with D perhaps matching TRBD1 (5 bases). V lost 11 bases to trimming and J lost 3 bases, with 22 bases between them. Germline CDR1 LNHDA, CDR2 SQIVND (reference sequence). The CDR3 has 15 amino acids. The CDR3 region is CASKGAGLKDYGYTF. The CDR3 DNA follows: TGTGCCTCAAAAGGGGCGGGGCTGAAGGACTATGGCTACACCTTC.

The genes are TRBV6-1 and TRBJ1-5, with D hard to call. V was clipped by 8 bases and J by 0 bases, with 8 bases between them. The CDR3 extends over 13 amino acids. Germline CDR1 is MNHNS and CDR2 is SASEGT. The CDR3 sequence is CASSDYSNQPQHF. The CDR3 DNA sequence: TGTGCCAGCTCCGATTATAGCAATCAGCCCCAGCATTTT.

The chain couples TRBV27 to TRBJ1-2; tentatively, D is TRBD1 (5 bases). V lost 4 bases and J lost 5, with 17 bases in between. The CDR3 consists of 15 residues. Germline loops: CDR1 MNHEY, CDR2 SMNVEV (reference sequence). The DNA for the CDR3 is TGTGCCAGCAGTTCCCGCGAATCCCGGGGGTATGGCTACACCTTC. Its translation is CASSSRESRGYGYTF.

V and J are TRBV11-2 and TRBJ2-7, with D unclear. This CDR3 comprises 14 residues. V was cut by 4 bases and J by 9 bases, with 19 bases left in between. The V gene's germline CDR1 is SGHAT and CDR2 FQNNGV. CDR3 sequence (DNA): TGTGCCAGCAGCTCCTACGGCATGGGTGGTGTGCAGTACTTC. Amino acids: CASSSYGMGGVQYF.

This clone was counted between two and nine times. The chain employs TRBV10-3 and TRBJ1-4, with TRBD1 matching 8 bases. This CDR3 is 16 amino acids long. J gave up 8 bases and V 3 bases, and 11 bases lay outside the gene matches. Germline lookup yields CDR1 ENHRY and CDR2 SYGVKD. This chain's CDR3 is CAISDPIGQGGEKLFF. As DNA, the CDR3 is TGTGCCATCAGTGACCCCATCGGACAGGGAGGGGAAAAACTGTTTTTT.

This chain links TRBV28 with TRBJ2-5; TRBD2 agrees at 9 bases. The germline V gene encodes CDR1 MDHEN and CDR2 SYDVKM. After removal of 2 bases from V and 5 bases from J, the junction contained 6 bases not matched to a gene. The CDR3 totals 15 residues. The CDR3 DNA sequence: TGTGCCAGCAGTTTAGCGAGTAGCGGGAGTGAGACCCAGTACTTC. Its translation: CASSLASSGSETQYF.

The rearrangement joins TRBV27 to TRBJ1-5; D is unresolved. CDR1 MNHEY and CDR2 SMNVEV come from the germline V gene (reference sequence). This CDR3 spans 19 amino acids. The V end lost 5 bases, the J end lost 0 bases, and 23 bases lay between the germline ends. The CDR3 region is CASSPKKGDPSYSNQPQHF. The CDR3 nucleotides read TGTGCCAGCAGTCCCAAAAAGGGAGACCCTAGTTATAGCAATCAGCCCCAGCATTTT.

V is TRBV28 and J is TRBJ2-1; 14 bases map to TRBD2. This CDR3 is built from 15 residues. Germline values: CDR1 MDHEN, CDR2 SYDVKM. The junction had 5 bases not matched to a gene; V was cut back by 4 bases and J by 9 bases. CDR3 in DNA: TGTGCCAGCAGTTACCGGACTAGCGGGAGGATTGAGCAGTTCTTC. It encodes CASSYRTSGRIEQFF. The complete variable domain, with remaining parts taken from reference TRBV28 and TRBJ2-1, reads DVKVTQSSRYLVKRTGEKVFLECVQDMDHENMFWYRQDPGLGLRLIYFSYDVKMKEKGDIPEGYSVSREKKERFSLILESASTNQTSMYLCASSYRTSGRIEQFFGPGTRLTVL.

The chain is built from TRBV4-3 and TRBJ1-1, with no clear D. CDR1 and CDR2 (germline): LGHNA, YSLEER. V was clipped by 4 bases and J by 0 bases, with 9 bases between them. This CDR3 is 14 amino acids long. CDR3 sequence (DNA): TGCGCCAGCAGCCGGGAAAACATGAACACTGAAGCTTTCTTT. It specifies CASSRENMNTEAFF.

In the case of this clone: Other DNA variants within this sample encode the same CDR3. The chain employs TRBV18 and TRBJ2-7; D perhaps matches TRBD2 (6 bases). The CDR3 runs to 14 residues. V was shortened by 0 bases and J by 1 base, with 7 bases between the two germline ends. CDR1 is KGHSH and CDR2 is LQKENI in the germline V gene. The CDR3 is CASSPPGGSYEQYF. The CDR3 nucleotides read TGTGCCAGCTCACCACCGGGGGGATCCTACGAGCAGTACTTC.

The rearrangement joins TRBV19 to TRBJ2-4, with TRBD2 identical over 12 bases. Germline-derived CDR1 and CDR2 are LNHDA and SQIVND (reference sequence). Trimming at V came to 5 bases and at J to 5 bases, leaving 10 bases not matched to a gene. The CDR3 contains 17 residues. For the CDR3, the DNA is TGTGCCAGTAGTCCCGTGTCGGCTAGCGGGAGGGAAAACATTCAGTACTTC. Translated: CASSPVSASGRENIQYF. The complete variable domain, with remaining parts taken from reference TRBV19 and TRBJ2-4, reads DGGITQSPKYLFRKEGQNVTLSCEQNLNHDAMYWYRQDPGQGLRLIYYSQIVNDFQKGDIAEGYSVSREKKESFPLTVTSAQKNPTAFYLCASSPVSASGRENIQYFGAGTRLSVL.

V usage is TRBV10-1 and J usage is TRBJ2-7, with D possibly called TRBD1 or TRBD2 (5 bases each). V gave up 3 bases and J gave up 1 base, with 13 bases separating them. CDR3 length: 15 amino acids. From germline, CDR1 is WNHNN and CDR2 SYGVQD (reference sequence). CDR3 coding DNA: TGCGCCAGCAGTGATAGGGACCGTCTATCCTACGAGCAGTACTTC. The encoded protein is CASSDRDRLSYEQYF.

The CDR3 spells CASSLKSEANYGYTF. In DNA form, the CDR3 reads TGTGCCAGCAGCTTGAAGTCAGAAGCTAACTATGGCTACACCTTC. The rearrangement uses TRBV5-4 and TRBJ1-2; unclear D gene. CDR1 is SGHNT and CDR2 is YYREEE in the germline V gene (reference sequence). V lost 1 base to trimming and J lost 0 bases, with 10 bases between them. There are 15 residues in the CDR3.

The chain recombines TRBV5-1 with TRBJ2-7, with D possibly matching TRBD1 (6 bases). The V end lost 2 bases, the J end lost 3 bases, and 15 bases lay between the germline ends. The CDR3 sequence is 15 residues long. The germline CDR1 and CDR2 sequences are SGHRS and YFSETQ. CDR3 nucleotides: TGCGCCAGCAGCTTAGAAGGACAGTCGGGCTACGAGCAGTACTTC. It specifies CASSLEGQSGYEQYF.

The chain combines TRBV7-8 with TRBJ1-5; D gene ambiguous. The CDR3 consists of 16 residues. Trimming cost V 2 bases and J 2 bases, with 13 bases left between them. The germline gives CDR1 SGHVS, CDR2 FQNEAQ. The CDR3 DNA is TGTGCCAGCAGCTTACAAGCGACCGAACGCAATCAGCCCCAGCATTTT. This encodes CASSLQATERNQPQHF.